The sequence of this T cell receptor (beta chain) was determined in a study of blood T cell repertoires in COVID-19. In the study overall: Sites across the United States, Italy and Spain contributed samples from acute and convalescent COVID-19. T cells, B-cell-depleted T cells, or PBMCs supplied cDNA or gDNA.

Per the original data handling: Reference gene primer amplification yielded estimated nucleated cell counts. Assay: immunoSEQ multiplex PCR; the TCRdb copy retains only in-frame clones and omits some. The DNA gave D and trimming, while V, J and clone size come from that table. The profile covers around 160,000 clones, with 84% appearing a single time and roughly 19% taken by the ten largest. Germline CDR1 SQVTM, CDR2 ANQGSEA. The CDR3 consists of 17 residues. V was clipped by 0 bases and J by 4 bases; unmatched bases: 8. The V gene is TRBV29-1, the J gene TRBJ1-3, with 11 bases that match TRBD1. Material: peripheral blood. The receptor's source is an elderly woman with acute or convalescent COVID-19. In nucleotides, the CDR3 is TGCAGCGTTGAAGATCATTTTGGGACAGGGGGAGGAAACACCATATATTTT. Its translation: CSVEDHFGTGGGNTIYF.